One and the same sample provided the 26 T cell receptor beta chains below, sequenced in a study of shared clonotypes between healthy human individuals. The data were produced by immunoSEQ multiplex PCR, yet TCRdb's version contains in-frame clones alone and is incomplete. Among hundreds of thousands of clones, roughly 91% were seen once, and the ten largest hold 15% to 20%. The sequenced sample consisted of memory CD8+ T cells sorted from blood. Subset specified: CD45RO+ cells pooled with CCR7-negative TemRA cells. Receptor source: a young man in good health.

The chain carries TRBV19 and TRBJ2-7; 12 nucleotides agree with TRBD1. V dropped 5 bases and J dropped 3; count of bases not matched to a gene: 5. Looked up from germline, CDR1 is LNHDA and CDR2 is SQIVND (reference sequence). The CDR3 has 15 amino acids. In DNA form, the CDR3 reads TGTGCCAGTAGTCCTGGGACAGGGGGCTTCTACGAGCAGTACTTC. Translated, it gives CASSPGTGGFYEQYF.

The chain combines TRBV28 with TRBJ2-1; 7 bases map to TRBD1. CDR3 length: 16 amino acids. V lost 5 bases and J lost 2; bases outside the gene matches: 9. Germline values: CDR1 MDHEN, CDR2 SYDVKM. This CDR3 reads CASSPGPGGTYNEQFF. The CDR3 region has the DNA TGTGCCAGCAGTCCAGGGCCAGGGGGTACCTACAATGAGCAGTTCTTC.

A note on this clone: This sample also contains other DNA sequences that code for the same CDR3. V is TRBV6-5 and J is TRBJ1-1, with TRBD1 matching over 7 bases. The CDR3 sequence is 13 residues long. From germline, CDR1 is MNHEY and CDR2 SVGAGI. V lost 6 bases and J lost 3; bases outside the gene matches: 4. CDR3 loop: CASRRRGDTEAFF. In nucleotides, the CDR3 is TGTGCCAGCAGACGCAGGGGGGACACTGAAGCTTTCTTT.

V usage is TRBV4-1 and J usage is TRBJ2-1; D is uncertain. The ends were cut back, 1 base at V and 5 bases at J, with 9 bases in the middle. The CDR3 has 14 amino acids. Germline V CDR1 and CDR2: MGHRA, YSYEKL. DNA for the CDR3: TGCGCCAGCAGCCAAGCACAGCTGAACAATGAGCAGTTCTTC. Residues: CASSQAQLNNEQFF.

The CDR3 here is CASSQGTSGQETQYF. CDR3 coding DNA: TGTGCCAGCAGCCAAGGGACTAGCGGCCAAGAGACCCAGTACTTC. The chain links TRBV5-4 to TRBJ2-5, with 11 bases identical to TRBD2. J gave up 1 base and V 4 bases, and 3 bases lay outside the gene matches. CDR1 is SGHNT, CDR2 YYREEE, per germline (reference sequence). This CDR3 comprises 15 residues. Full variable domain (missing parts from reference TRBV5-4 and TRBJ2-5): ETGVTQSPTHLIKTRGQQVTLRCSSQSGHNTVSWYQQALGQGPQFIFQYYREEENGRGNFPPRFSGLQFPNYSSELNVNALELDDSALYLCASSQGTSGQETQYFGPGTRLLVL.

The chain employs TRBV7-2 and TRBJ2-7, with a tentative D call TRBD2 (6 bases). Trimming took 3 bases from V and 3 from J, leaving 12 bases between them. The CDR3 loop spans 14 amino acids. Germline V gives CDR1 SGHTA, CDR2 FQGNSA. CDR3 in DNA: TGTGCCAGCAGCTTCCGACTAGGAGACTACGAGCAGTACTTC. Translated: CASSFRLGDYEQYF.

CDR3 nucleotides: TGTGCCAGCAGCGTGACTAGCGAGGGCGAGCAGTACTTC. Translation: CASSVTSEGEQYF. The chain employs TRBV9 and TRBJ2-7; TRBD2 matches 8 bases. The junction had 4 bases not matched to a gene; V was cut back by 2 bases and J by 6 bases. Germline V CDR1 and CDR2: SGDLS, YYNGEE. CDR3 length equals 13 residues. Based on the CDR3 plus reference TRBV9 and TRBJ2-7, the full variable domain is DSGVTQTPKHLITATGQRVTLRCSPRSGDLSVYWYQQSLDQGLQFLIQYYNGEERAKGNILERFSAQQFPDLHSELNLSSLELGDSALYFCASSVTSEGEQYFGPGTRLTVT.

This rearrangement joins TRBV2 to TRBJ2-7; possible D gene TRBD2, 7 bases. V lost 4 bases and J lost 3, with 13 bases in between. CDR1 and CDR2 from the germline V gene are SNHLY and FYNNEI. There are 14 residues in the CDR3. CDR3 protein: CASSAAGAIYEQYF. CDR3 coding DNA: TGTGCCAGCAGTGCGGCGGGGGCGATCTACGAGCAGTACTTC.

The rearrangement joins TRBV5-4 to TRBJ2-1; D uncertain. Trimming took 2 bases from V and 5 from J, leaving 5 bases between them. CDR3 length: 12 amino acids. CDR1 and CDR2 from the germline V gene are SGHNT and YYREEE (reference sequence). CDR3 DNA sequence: TGTGCCAGCAGCTTCAATCACAATGAGCAGTTCTTC. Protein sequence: CASSFNHNEQFF.

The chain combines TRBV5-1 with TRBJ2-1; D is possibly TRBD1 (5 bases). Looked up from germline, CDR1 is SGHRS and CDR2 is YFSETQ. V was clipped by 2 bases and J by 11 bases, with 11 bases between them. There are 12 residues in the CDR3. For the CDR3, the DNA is TGCGCCAGCAGCTTCGACAGTAATCAGCAGTTCTTC. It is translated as CASSFDSNQQFF.

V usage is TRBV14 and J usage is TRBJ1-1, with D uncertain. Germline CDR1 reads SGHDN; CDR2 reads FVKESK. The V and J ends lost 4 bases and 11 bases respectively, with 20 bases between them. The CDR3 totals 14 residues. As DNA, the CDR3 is TGTGCCAGCAGCCCAACTTTGGCCCCCTGGGAGGCTTTCTTT. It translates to CASSPTLAPWEAFF.

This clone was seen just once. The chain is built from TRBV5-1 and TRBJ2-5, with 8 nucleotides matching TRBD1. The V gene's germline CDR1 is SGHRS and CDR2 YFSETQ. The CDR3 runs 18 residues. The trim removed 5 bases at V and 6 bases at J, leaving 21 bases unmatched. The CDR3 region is CASRPILRTGWFSKTQYF. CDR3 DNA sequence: TGCGCCAGCAGGCCGATCCTCAGGACAGGGTGGTTCTCGAAGACCCAGTACTTC.

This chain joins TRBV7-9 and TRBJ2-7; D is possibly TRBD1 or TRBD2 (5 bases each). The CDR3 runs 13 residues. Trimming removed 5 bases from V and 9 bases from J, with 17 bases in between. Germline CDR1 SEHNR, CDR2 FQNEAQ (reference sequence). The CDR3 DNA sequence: TGTGCCAGCAGCCTAGGGGAGAACTACCGGCAGTACTTC. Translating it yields CASSLGENYRQYF.

In nucleotides, the CDR3 is TGCGCCAGCAGCCAAGGGGCTAGCGGGGCCGGATCCTACGAGCAGTACTTC. Its protein product is CASSQGASGAGSYEQYF. This chain connects TRBV4-1 to TRBJ2-7; the match to TRBD2 covers 9 bases. From germline, CDR1 is MGHRA and CDR2 YSYEKL. V shed 1 base, J shed 1 base, and the junction held 8 bases outside the gene matches. The length of the CDR3 is 17 residues.

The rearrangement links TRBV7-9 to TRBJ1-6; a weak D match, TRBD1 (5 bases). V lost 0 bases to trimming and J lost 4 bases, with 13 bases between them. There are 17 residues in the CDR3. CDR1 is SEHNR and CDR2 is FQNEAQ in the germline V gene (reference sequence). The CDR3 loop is CASSLASTALYNSPLHF. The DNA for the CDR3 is TGTGCCAGCAGCTTAGCGTCGACAGCTCTTTATAATTCACCCCTCCACTTT. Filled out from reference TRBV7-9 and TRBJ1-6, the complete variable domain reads DTGVSQNPRHKITKRGQNVTFRCDPISEHNRLYWYRQTLGQGPEFLTYFQNEAQLEKSRLLSDRFSAERPKGSFSTLEIQRTEQGDSAMYLCASSLASTALYNSPLHFGNGTRLTVT.

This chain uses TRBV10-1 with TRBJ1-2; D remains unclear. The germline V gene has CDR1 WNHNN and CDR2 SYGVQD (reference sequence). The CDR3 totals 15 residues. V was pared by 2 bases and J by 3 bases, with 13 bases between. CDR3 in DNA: TGCGCCAGCAGTGAGAGGATCGGAGACTACTATGGCTACACCTTC. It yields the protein CASSERIGDYYGYTF.

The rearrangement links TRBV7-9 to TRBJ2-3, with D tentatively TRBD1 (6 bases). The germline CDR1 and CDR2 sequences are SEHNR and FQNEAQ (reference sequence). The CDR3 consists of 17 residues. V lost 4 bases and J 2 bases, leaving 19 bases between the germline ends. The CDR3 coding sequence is TGTGCCAGCAGCTCTGCCCTGACAGGTGCCTCCACAGATACGCAGTATTTT. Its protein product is CASSSALTGASTDTQYF.

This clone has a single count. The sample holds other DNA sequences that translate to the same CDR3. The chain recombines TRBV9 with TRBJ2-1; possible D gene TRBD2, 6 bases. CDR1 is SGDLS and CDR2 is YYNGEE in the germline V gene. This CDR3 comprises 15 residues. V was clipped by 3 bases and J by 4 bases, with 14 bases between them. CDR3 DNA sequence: TGTGCCAGCAGCGCCACGGGACTGCCTTACAATGAGCAGTTCTTC. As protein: CASSATGLPYNEQFF. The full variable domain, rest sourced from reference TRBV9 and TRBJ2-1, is DSGVTQTPKHLITATGQRVTLRCSPRSGDLSVYWYQQSLDQGLQFLIQYYNGEERAKGNILERFSAQQFPDLHSELNLSSLELGDSALYFCASSATGLPYNEQFFGPGTRLTVL.

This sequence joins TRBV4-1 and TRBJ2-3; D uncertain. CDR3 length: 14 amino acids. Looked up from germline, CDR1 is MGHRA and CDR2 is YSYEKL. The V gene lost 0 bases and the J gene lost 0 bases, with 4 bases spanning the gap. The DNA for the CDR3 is TGCGCCAGCAGCCAAGAGACTAGCACAGATACGCAGTATTTT. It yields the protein CASSQETSTDTQYF.

The CDR3 DNA sequence: TGCAGCGTTGCTGCGATTTCTGGGGCCAACGTCCTGACTTTC. The encoded protein is CSVAAISGANVLTF. The chain links TRBV29-1 to TRBJ2-6; D gene ambiguous. V lost 4 bases and J lost 1, with 8 bases in between. There are 14 residues in the CDR3. Germline CDR1 is SQVTM and CDR2 is ANQGSEA.

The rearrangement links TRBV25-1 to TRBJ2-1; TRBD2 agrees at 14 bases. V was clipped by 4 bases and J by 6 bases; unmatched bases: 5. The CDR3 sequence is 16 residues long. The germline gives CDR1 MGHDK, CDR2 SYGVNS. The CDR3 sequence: CASSGFGTSGSNEQFF. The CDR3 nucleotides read TGTGCCAGCAGTGGATTCGGGACTAGCGGGAGCAATGAGCAGTTCTTC.

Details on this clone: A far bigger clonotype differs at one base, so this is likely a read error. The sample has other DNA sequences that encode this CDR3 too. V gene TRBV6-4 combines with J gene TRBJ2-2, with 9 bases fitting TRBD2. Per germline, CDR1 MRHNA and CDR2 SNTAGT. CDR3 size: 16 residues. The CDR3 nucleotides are TGTGCCCGCAGGGAGACTGGCGGGGGGGCCTCCGGGGAGCTGTTTTTT. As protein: CARRETGGGASGELFF.

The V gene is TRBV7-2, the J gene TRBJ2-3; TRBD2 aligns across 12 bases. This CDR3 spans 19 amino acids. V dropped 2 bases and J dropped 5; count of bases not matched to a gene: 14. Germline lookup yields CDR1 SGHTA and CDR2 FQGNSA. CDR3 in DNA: TGTGCCAGCAGCTTAAGATCGGGGTGGACTAGCGGGAAGGGAGATACGCAGTATTTT. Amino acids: CASSLRSGWTSGKGDTQYF.

The CDR3 nucleotides are TGTGCCAGCAGCTTAGCCGTTGAGCAGTTCTTC. Its protein is CASSLAVEQFF. V usage is TRBV7-9 and J usage is TRBJ2-1, with D uncertain. From germline, CDR1 is SEHNR and CDR2 FQNEAQ (reference sequence). V was shortened by 0 bases and J by 9 bases, with 3 bases between the two germline ends. The CDR3 totals 11 residues.

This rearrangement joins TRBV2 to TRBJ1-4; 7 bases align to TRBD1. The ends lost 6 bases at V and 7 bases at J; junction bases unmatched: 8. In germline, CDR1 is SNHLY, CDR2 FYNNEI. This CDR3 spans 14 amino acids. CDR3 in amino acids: CASSVDRVAEKLFF. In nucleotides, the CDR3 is TGTGCCAGCAGCGTCGACAGGGTGGCTGAAAAACTGTTTTTT.

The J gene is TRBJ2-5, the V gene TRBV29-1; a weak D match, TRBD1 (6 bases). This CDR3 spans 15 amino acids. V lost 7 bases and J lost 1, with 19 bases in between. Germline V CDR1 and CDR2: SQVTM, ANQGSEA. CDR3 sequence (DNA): TGCAGCGCCCAACCCAGGGGCCCTTCCCAAGAGACCCAGTACTTC. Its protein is CSAQPRGPSQETQYF.